Listed here is a single T cell receptor (beta chain). The antigen is not known. Germline CDR1 and CDR2: SGHRS and YFSETQ. Trimming pared 0 bases from V and 9 bases from J, leaving 19 bases between. The CDR3 has 16 residues. PCR involved 60 Vbeta and 13 Jbeta primers. TCRdb's table, derived via immunoSEQ multiplex PCR, lists solely in-frame clones and lacks some. Among around 71,000 clones listed, 60% to 75% were seen once. This sample stems from a study of cytomegalovirus exposure and HLA in healthy donors. Study-level points and caveats: According to a later analysis, most TCR beta chains associated with CMV appeared HLA-restricted.

V and J are TRBV5-1 and TRBJ2-1; TRBD2 might be the D (7 bases). Sequences were obtained from PBMCs. The clonotype was recovered from a male donor in good health and CMV-seropositive. CDR3 nucleotide sequence: TGCGCCAGCAGCTTGGCCTTGAGGGGGGGCCGAGGTGAGCAGTTCTTC. Translated, it gives CASSLALRGGRGEQFF.